The 27 T cell receptor beta chains below were found in one sample sequenced in a study of read filtering for tumor transcriptome and immune sequencing (dated by TCRdb to between 2020 and 2021). The instrument given in TCRdb is Illumina HiSeq 4000. TCR libraries were built from 400 to 450 ng RNA with the Immunoverse kit, using molecular barcoded adaptors covering alpha/delta and beta/gamma chains. TCRdb handled the public reads itself, with Q25 trimming in fastp and clone calling in MiXCR, and kept productive beta chains. Each CDR3 protein gets just one entry, which takes the most common genes and DNA from the rows behind it. The sample table records tens of thousands of distinct CDR3 sequences; about 20% of these occur just once. Roughly 15% of the sample belongs to the ten largest clones. Sequencing was done on a sample of a population of CD138-negative cells sorted from bone marrow. What this sample's cell subset or site label stands for: bone marrow mononuclear cells depleted of CD138+ plasma/myeloma cells by negative magnetic selection. These receptors were taken from a donor at least 40 years old with multiple myeloma.

The sample holds many counts of this clonotype. CDR3 amino acids: CASSEGGPRDEQFF. CDR3 in DNA: TGCGCCAGCAGCGAAGGCGGGCCCAGGGATGAGCAGTTCTTC. This sequence joins TRBV4-1 and TRBJ2-1, with D perhaps being TRBD1 or TRBD2 (5 bases each). The CDR3 sequence is 14 residues long. CDR1 and CDR2 (germline): MGHRA, YSYEKL. V lost 5 bases and J 8 bases, leaving 16 bases between the germline ends.

This clonotype came up many times. The rearrangement uses TRBV5-1 and TRBJ2-3, with 10 bases that match TRBD2. Germline trimming cut 3 bases from V and 5 bases from J; bases unmatched to any gene: 3. CDR1 SGHRS and CDR2 YFSETQ come from the germline V gene. The CDR3 is 14 residues long. CDR3 sequence: CASSSGLARDTQYF. CDR3 sequence (DNA): TGCGCCAGCAGCTCGGGACTAGCGCGAGATACGCAGTATTTT.

There are many counts of this clonotype. The chain is built from TRBV18 and TRBJ2-3; TRBD2 matches at 7 bases. With V trimmed by 1 base and J by 0 bases, 4 bases remained unmatched. CDR1 is KGHSH and CDR2 is LQKENI in the germline V gene. The CDR3 covers 16 residues. The CDR3, as DNA: TGTGCCAGCTCACCACTAGCGGGCCCTAGCACAGATACGCAGTATTTT. Translation gives CASSPLAGPSTDTQYF. The full variable domain, in which reference TRBV18 and TRBJ2-3 provide the parts outside the CDR3, is NAGVMQNPRHLVRRRGQEARLRCSPMKGHSHVYWYRQLPEEGLKFMVYLQKENIIDESGMPKERFSAEFPKEGPSILRIQQVVRGDSAAYFCASSPLAGPSTDTQYFGPGTRLTVL.

The table lists this clonotype with many counts. The chain recombines TRBV27 with TRBJ1-1, with D maybe TRBD1 (5 bases). CDR3 length: 16 amino acids. CDR1 and CDR2 (germline): MNHEY, SMNVEV (reference sequence). The V end lost 8 bases, the J end lost 7 bases, and 26 bases lay between the germline ends. The CDR3, as DNA: TGTGCCAGCGGTTGGTTGGACACACCGGCGGTTGGTGAAGCTTTCTTT. It yields the protein CASGWLDTPAVGEAFF.

Many counts were recorded for this clonotype. The CDR3 spells CASSLGALAGGTYEQYF. The CDR3 nucleotides are TGTGCCAGCAGCCTCGGGGCCTTAGCGGGAGGTACCTACGAGCAGTACTTC. This rearrangement joins TRBV11-2 to TRBJ2-7, with TRBD2 matching over 10 bases. CDR3 length equals 17 residues. Germline loops: CDR1 SGHAT, CDR2 FQNNGV. The junction had 12 bases not matched to a gene; V was cut back by 5 bases and J by 2 bases.

By frequency in the sample, this clonotype is medium-sized (0.01 to 0.1%). The chain recombines TRBV6-6 with TRBJ2-2, with TRBD2 identical over 7 bases. The CDR3 spans 16 residues. With V trimmed by 4 bases and J by 3 bases, 8 bases remained unmatched. Germline lookup yields CDR1 MNHNY and CDR2 SVGAGI (reference sequence). Here the CDR3 DNA reads TGTGCCAGCAGTTCCCTATCTGCGGGAGACACCGGGGAGCTGTTTTTT. Protein: CASSSLSAGDTGELFF.

A word on this clonotype: The junction and the germline gene differ at one end; a read error may be behind it. The chain employs TRBV28 and TRBJ2-7; D might be TRBD2 (5 bases). The CDR3 length is 15 residues. CDR1 and CDR2 (germline): MDHEN, SYDVKM. CDR3 DNA sequence: TGTGCCAGCAGTCCCCCGGGAACATTAGCCTACGTGCAGCACTTC. Translating gives CASSPPGTLAYVQHF.

This clonotype ranks as medium-sized. The CDR3: CSVDRGGGTEAFF. The CDR3 nucleotides read TGCAGCGTTGATCGAGGGGGCGGGACTGAAGCTTTCTTT. The chain is built from TRBV29-1 and TRBJ1-6, with 7 bases lining up with TRBD1. The last part of the DNA fits TRBJ1-1 better; the J call may be wrong. The germline V gene has CDR1 SQVTM and CDR2 ANQGSEA. There are 13 residues in the CDR3.

This clonotype was recorded many times. J is TRBJ2-3 and V is TRBV29-1; 10 nucleotides match TRBD2. CDR1 is SQVTM and CDR2 is ANQGSEA in the germline V gene. V dropped 1 base and J dropped 2; count of bases not matched to a gene: 6. The CDR3 sequence is 16 residues long. The DNA of the CDR3 is TGCAGCGTTGAAGGTGGGACTAGCGAGTACACAGATACGCAGTATTTT. Amino acids: CSVEGGTSEYTDTQYF.

This clonotype was recorded many times. The chain couples TRBV6-2 or TRBV6-3 to TRBJ2-1; 11 nucleotides line up with TRBD2. The CDR3 contains 15 residues. V dropped 9 bases and J dropped 9; count of bases not matched to a gene: 13. CDR1 MNHEY and CDR2 SVGEGT come from the germline V gene. CDR3 in DNA: TGTGCCAGTAGACCTATAGCGGGAGGGTCGAGTGAGCAGTTCTTC. Translating gives CASRPIAGGSSEQFF.

In its sample, this clonotype was seen a few times. V is TRBV10-3 and J is TRBJ2-7; D not resolved. The CDR3 covers 12 residues. Trimming removed 3 bases from V and 4 bases from J, with 7 bases in between. Germline V gene data show CDR1 as ENHRY and CDR2 as SYGVKD. The CDR3 protein is CAISEKVYEQYF. CDR3 coding DNA: TGTGCCATCAGTGAAAAAGTTTACGAGCAGTACTTC.

This clonotype is labeled as medium-sized. V is TRBV15 and J is TRBJ2-1; 10 nucleotides line up with TRBD2. The germline V gene has CDR1 LNHNV and CDR2 YYDKDF (reference sequence). The CDR3 extends over 17 amino acids. Losses at the gene ends were 0 bases for V and 7 bases for J; bases not matched to a gene: 9. CDR3: CATSRDLKASGRNEQFF. The CDR3 bases are TGTGCCACCAGCAGAGATCTTAAGGCTAGCGGGAGAAATGAGCAGTTCTTC. Based on the CDR3 plus reference TRBV15 and TRBJ2-1, the full variable domain is DAMVIQNPRYQVTQFGKPVTLSCSQTLNHNVMYWYQQKSSQAPKLLFHYYDKDFNNEADTPDNFQSRRPNTSFCFLDIRSPGLGDTAMYLCATSRDLKASGRNEQFFGPGTRLTVL.

As to this clonotype: An end of the junction does not agree with germline; a read error may underlie this. J is TRBJ2-3 and V is TRBV6-1; perhaps D is TRBD1 or TRBD2 (6 bases each). Germline V CDR1 and CDR2: MNHNS, SASEGT. The CDR3 is 16 residues long. Here the CDR3 DNA reads TGTGCCGGCAGTTACAGGGCTGGGGGGAACACAAATACGCAGTATTTT. Its protein is CAGSYRAGGNTNTQYF.

This clonotype is judged medium-sized (0.01 to 0.1%). This chain links TRBV18 with TRBJ2-2, with 12 bases fitting TRBD2. CDR3 length: 19 residues. Germline assignment: CDR1 KGHSH and CDR2 LQKENI. J lost 5 bases, V lost 5 bases, and 15 bases had no gene match. The CDR3 loop is CASSSLPSGLAGITGELFF. Written as DNA, the CDR3 is TGTGCCAGCTCATCCTTACCGTCCGGACTAGCGGGAATAACCGGGGAGCTGTTTTTT.

This clonotype was seen many times. The chain couples TRBV2 to TRBJ2-2, with TRBD2 as a possible D gene (6 bases). Germline CDR1 SNHLY, CDR2 FYNNEI. This CDR3 has 15 residues. V dropped 2 bases and J dropped 5 bases, with 12 bases sitting between them. CDR3 residues: CASSESAGRTGELFF. The CDR3 DNA reads as TGTGCCAGCAGTGAATCGGCGGGGAGGACCGGGGAGCTGTTTTTT.

In its sample, this clonotype was seen many times. The chain couples TRBV5-1 to TRBJ2-3; 8 bases are shared with TRBD2. The CDR3 has 15 residues. Germline V lookup: CDR1 SGHRS, CDR2 YFSETQ. Germline trimming cut 4 bases from V and 1 base from J; bases unmatched to any gene: 5. The CDR3, as DNA: TGCGCCAGCAGCGACAGCGGGAGAGGCACAGATACGCAGTATTTT. This encodes CASSDSGRGTDTQYF.

This clonotype was observed at least ten times. This rearrangement joins TRBV7-9 to TRBJ2-4; D is uncertain. CDR1 SEHNR and CDR2 FQNEAQ come from the germline V gene (reference sequence). V was shortened by 7 bases and J by 8 bases, with 15 bases between the two germline ends. This CDR3 has 13 residues. The DNA for the CDR3 is TGTGCCAGCACCCCGCCGGTTGCGGACATTCAGTACTTC. This encodes CASTPPVADIQYF.

The V gene is TRBV20-1, the J gene TRBJ2-5; TRBD1 aligns across 8 bases. The CDR3 length is 12 residues. Germline CDR1 is DFQATT and CDR2 is SNEGSKA (reference sequence). Trimming removed 6 bases from V and 7 bases from J; junction bases left unmatched: 7. CDR3 in amino acids: CSAGTGWGTQYF. As DNA, the CDR3 is TGCAGTGCGGGGACAGGTTGGGGGACCCAGTACTTC.

Comments on this clonotype: A read error is the likely source, as a far larger clone sits one nucleotide away. The rearrangement links TRBV5-5 to TRBJ2-1; D uncertain. The CDR3 length is 18 residues. The germline V gene has CDR1 SGHKS and CDR2 YYEKEE (reference sequence). The germline V and J ends were trimmed by 3 bases and 6 bases, with 25 bases remaining between them. DNA for the CDR3: TGTGCCAGCAGCTCCTCCCCGGGCCACGGGCTTGTAGCCAATGAGCAGTTCTTC. Translated, it gives CASSSSPGHGLVANEQFF.

The table lists this clonotype with many counts. V is TRBV5-6 and J is TRBJ2-1; 13 bases match TRBD2. With 4 bases clipped from V and 7 bases from J, the junction kept 8 bases outside the gene matches. Germline loops: CDR1 SGHDT, CDR2 YYEEEE. The length of the CDR3 is 16 residues. CDR3 protein: CASSAGLAGKLNEQFF. The CDR3 DNA reads TGTGCCAGCAGCGCGGGACTAGCGGGAAAGTTGAATGAGCAGTTCTTC.

This clonotype has ten or more counts. The V and J genes are TRBV7-3 and TRBJ2-2; the D is unclear. This CDR3 spans 12 amino acids. V was cut by 8 bases and J by 4 bases, with 8 bases left in between. The germline CDR1 and CDR2 sequences are SGHTA and FQGTGA. The CDR3 here is CASSSRTGELFF. The CDR3 DNA reads as TGTGCCAGCTCCAGCCGCACCGGGGAGCTGTTTTTT.

This clonotype was detected ten times or more. The rearrangement uses TRBV5-1 and TRBJ2-1, with 7 bases aligning to TRBD2. This CDR3 is built from 17 residues. V dropped 6 bases and J dropped 4; count of bases not matched to a gene: 16. CDR1 is SGHRS and CDR2 is YFSETQ in the germline V gene. CDR3 amino acids: CASTSSGVERNYNEQFF. CDR3 bases: TGCGCCAGCACCTCGAGCGGGGTGGAAAGGAATTACAATGAGCAGTTCTTC.

This clonotype was counted many times. The chain uses TRBV28 and TRBJ2-7; 12 nucleotides agree with TRBD2. CDR1 is MDHEN, CDR2 SYDVKM, per germline. The ends lost 6 bases at V and 2 bases at J; junction bases unmatched: 11. This CDR3 spans 17 amino acids. CDR3 in DNA: TGTGCCAGCAGAAGACTAGCGGGAGATGTGTCAACCTACGAGCAGTACTTC. Residues: CASRRLAGDVSTYEQYF.

This clonotype occurred many times. The chain links TRBV7-2 to TRBJ1-5; a possible D gene is TRBD1 (5 bases). Germline CDR1 is SGHTA and CDR2 is FQGNSA. V shed 2 bases and J shed 6 bases, with 14 bases lying between them. The CDR3 runs 15 residues. The CDR3 sequence is CASSLTGPGSQPQHF. As DNA, the CDR3 is TGTGCCAGCAGCTTAACGGGACCAGGGAGTCAGCCCCAGCATTTT. The full variable domain, rest sourced from reference TRBV7-2 and TRBJ1-5, is GAGVSQSPSNKVTEKGKDVELRCDPISGHTALYWYRQSLGQGLEFLIYFQGNSAPDKSGLPSDRFSAERTGGSVSTLTIQRTQQEDSAVYLCASSLTGPGSQPQHFGDGTRLSIL.

About this clonotype: The junction departs from germline at one end; a sequencing error may be responsible. The V gene is TRBV19, the J gene TRBJ2-1; 7 nucleotides line up with TRBD1. This CDR3 has 15 amino acids. Germline CDR1 LNHDA, CDR2 SQIVND (reference sequence). The DNA for the CDR3 is TGTGCCAGTAGTGTCCGGGACAGCTCCTACAATGAGCGGTCCTTC. Translating it yields CASSVRDSSYNERSF.

This clonotype was picked up many times. V is TRBV19 and J is TRBJ2-2; 7 nucleotides agree with TRBD2. With 11 bases clipped from V and 5 bases from J, the junction kept 8 bases outside the gene matches. Germline values: CDR1 LNHDA, CDR2 SQIVND (reference sequence). CDR3 length: 13 residues. The CDR3 loop reads CAGGSRWTGELFF. CDR3 bases: TGTGCCGGCGGGAGTCGGTGGACCGGGGAGCTGTTTTTT.

This clonotype showed up many times. The chain recombines TRBV6-1 with TRBJ2-5; D might be TRBD1 (5 bases). Trimming left V 7 bases short and J 4 bases short, with 19 bases between. CDR3 length: 15 residues. Germline CDR1 and CDR2: MNHNS and SASEGT. The CDR3 bases are TGTGCCAGCACCGGAACTTCCAGGGTCGGAGAGACCCAGTACTTC. Translated: CASTGTSRVGETQYF.